This TCR beta chain was identified during a study of prognosis after radiotherapy for stage I lung cancer. CDR3 of TCR beta was amplified from genomic DNA via a two-round multiplex PCR. Primers (each specific to one TRBV or TRBJ gene) were used in first-round PCR. TCRdb re-called the multiplex PCR reads with MiXCR, one entry per CDR3 protein. The profile shows 30,000 or so distinct CDR3 sequences, 25% to 35% of them singletons. Trimming took 2 bases from V and 6 from J, leaving 9 bases between them. The CDR3 contains 13 residues. Per germline, CDR1 MNHEY and CDR2 SVGAGI. On two occasions, one at each of two time points, 6 to 6.5 milliliters of peripheral blood were drawn. General study points: Differing TRBV and TRBJ gene usage was reportedly seen between patients with and without metastases.

Notes on this clonotype: Its target is not known. A far larger clone is just one base off, so this is likely a read error.

The clonotype comes from a donor aged 50 or older with non-small cell lung cancer. V is TRBV6-5 and J is TRBJ2-3; D is perhaps TRBD2 (5 bases). Sequencing was performed on PBMCs, taken before or after stereotactic body radiation therapy (not recorded which). The CDR3 here is CASSYEGFDTQYF. The CDR3 nucleotides read TGTGCCAGCAGTTACGAGGGTTTCGATACGCAGTATTTT.